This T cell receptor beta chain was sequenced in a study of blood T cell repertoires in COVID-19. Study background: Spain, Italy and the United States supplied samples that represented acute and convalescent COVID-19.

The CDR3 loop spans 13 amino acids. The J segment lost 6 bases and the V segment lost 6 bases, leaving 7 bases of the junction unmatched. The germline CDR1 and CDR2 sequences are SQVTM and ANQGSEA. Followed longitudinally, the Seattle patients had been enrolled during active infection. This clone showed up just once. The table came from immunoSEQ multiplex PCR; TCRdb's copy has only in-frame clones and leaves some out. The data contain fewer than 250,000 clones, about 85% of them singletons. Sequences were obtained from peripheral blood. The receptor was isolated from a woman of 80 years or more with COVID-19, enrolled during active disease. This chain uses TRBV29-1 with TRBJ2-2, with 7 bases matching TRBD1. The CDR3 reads CSVRQGGSGELFF. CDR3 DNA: TGCAGCGTGCGACAGGGTGGGTCCGGGGAGCTGTTTTTT.